In its sample, the clone carrying this TCR beta chain was seen a few times. Antigen specificity is unknown. Germline CDR1 reads SGHRS; CDR2 reads YFSETQ. The CDR3 has 15 amino acids. J gave up 6 bases and V 3 bases, and 6 bases lay outside the gene matches. The authors reverse transcribed all of the isolated RNA, so sequencing captured expressed TCRB transcripts. This table comes from immunoSEQ multiplex PCR, and its TCRdb copy is limited to in-frame clones, with some not included. The data contain roughly 340,000 clones, roughly an eighth of them singletons. Donors contributed one heparinised blood draw apiece, averaging roughly 0.12 L. These data come from a study of beta chain features in type 1 diabetes. Overall study results and limits: In every one of the four CD4+ subsets, TCRB CDR3s were moderately but significantly shorter in Type 1 diabetes patients. Cells with high TCR expression could be over-represented by cDNA sequencing.

The chain joins TRBV5-1 to TRBJ2-1; 10 nucleotides agree with TRBD2. Sample: naive CD4+ T cells from blood. This sequence originates from a woman aged 18-29 years with type 1 diabetes. CDR3 bases: TGCGCCAGCAGCTCCCTAGCGGGAGTTGGCAATGAGCAGTTCTTC. This codes for CASSSLAGVGNEQFF. The entire variable domain, with the rest obtained from reference TRBV5-1 and TRBJ2-1, is as follows: KAGVTQTPRYLIKTRGQQVTLSCSPISGHRSVSWYQQTPGQGLQFLFEYFSETQRNKGNFPGRFSGRQFSNSRSEMNVSTLELGDSALYLCASSSLAGVGNEQFFGPGTRLTVL.